What follows describes a single T cell receptor beta chain. What it binds is unknown. A much larger clone is a single base away; this may be a read error. Amplification of TCR beta CDR3 regions used RNA as the template. First-round RT-PCR with HTBI primers amplified the TCR CDR3 region. MiXCR, run by TCRdb on the multiplex PCR reads, gives a single entry per CDR3 protein. The table records roughly 510,000 distinct CDR3 sequences, about 46% of them present only once. The CDR3 extends over 13 amino acids. Germline CDR1 is SGHTA and CDR2 is FQGTGA. The entry originates in a study of T cells in Graves' hyperthyroidism and ophthalmopathy. General study points: Ophthalmopathy, which appeared later, was predicted by the model a median approximately 6 months before onset. Among thyroid clonotypes expanded above 0.001, most also appeared in blood. A 13 V-J model separated ophthalmopathy from stable hyperthyroidism.

The sample was peripheral blood or thyroid tissue (not recorded which). The V gene is TRBV7-3, the J gene TRBJ2-7; maybe TRBD2 (5 bases). The receptor's source is an adult woman with Graves' disease, either hyperthyroidism or ophthalmopathy (not recorded which). CDR3 bases: TGCGCCAGCAGCGGCCCCCCCTGGTGGGAGCAGTGCTTC. It codes for CASSGPPWWEQCF.